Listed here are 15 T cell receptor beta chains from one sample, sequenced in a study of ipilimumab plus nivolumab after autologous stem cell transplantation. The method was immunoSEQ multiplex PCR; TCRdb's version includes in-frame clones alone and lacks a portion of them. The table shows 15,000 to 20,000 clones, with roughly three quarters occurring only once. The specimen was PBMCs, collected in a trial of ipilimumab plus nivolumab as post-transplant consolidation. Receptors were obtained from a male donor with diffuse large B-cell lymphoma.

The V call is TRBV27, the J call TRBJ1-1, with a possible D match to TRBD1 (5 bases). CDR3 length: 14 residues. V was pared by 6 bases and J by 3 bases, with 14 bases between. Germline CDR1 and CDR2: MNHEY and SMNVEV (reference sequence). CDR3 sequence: CASRGLNFYTEAFF. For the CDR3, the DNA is TGTGCCAGCAGGGGACTCAACTTTTACACTGAAGCTTTCTTT.

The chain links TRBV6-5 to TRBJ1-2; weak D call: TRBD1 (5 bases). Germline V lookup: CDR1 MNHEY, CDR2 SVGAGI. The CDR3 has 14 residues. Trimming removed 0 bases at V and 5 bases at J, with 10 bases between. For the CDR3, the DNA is TGTGCCAGCAGTTACTCGGGGGGTGGTTATGGCTACACCTTC. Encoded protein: CASSYSGGGYGYTF.

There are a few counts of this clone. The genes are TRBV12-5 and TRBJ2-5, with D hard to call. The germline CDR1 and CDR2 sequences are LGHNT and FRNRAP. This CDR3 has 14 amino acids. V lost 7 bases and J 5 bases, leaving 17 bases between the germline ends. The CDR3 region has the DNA TGTGCTAGTGCTCTGACAAGCCTCACGGAGACCCAGTACTTC. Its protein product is CASALTSLTETQYF.

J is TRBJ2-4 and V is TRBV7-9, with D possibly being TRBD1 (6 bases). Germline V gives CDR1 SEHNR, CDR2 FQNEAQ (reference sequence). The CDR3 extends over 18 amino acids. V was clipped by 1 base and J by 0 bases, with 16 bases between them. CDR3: CASSLGPGTPKAKNIQYF. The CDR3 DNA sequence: TGTGCCAGCAGCTTAGGCCCCGGGACACCTAAAGCCAAAAACATTCAGTACTTC.

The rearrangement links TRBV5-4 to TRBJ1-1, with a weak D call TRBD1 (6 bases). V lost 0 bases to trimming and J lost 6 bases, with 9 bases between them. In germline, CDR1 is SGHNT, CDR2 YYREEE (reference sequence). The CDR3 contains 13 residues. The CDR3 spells CASSLGTAAEAFF. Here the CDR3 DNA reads TGTGCCAGCAGCTTGGGGACAGCGGCTGAAGCTTTCTTT.

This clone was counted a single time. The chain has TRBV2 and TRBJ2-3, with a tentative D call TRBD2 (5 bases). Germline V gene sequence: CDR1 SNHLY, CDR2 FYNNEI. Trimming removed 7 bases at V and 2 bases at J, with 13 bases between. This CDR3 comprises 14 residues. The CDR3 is CASTSSWDTDTQYF. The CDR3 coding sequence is TGTGCCAGCACGTCTAGCTGGGACACAGATACGCAGTATTTT.

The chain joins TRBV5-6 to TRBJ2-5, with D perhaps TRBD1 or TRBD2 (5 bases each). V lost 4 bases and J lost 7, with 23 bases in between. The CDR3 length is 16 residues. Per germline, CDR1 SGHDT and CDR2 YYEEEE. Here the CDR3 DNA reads TGTGCCAGCAGCCCCTGGGACCCTCCTGCGGCGGGGACCCAGTACTTC. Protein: CASSPWDPPAAGTQYF. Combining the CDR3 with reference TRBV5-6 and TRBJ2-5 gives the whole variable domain DAGVTQSPTHLIKTRGQQVTLRCSPKSGHDTVSWYQQALGQGPQFIFQYYEEEERQRGNFPDRFSGHQFPNYSSELNVNALLLGDSALYLCASSPWDPPAAGTQYFGPGTRLLVL.

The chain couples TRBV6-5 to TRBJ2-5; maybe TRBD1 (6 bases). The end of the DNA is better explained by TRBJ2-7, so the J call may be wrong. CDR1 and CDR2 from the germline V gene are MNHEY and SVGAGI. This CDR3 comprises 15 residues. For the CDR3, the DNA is TGTGCCAGCAGTAACACAGGGTCACCCACCTACGAGCAGTACTTC. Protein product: CASSNTGSPTYEQYF.

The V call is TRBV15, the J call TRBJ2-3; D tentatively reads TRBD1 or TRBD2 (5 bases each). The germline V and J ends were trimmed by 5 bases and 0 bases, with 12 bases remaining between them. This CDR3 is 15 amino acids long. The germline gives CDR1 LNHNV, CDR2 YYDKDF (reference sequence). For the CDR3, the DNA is TGTGCCACCAGCCCTACTAGGACAAGCACAGATACGCAGTATTTT. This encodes CATSPTRTSTDTQYF.

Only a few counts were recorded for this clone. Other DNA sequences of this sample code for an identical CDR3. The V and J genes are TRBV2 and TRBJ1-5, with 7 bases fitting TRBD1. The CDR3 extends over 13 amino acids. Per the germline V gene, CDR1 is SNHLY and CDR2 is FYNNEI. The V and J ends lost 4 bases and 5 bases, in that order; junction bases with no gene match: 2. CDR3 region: CASSGTGDQPQHF. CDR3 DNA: TGTGCCAGCAGTGGAACAGGGGATCAGCCCCAGCATTTT. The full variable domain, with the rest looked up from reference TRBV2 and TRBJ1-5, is EPEVTQTPSHQVTQMGQEVILRCVPISNHLYFYWYRQILGQKVEFLVSFYNNEISEKSEIFDDQFSVERPDGSNFTLKIRSTKLEDSAMYFCASSGTGDQPQHFGDGTRLSIL.

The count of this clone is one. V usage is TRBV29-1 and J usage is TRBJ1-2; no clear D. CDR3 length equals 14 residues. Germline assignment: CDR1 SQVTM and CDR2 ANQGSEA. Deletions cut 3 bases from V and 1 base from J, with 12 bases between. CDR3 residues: CSVEGIQINYGYTF. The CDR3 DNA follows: TGCAGCGTTGAGGGGATACAGATTAACTATGGCTACACCTTC.

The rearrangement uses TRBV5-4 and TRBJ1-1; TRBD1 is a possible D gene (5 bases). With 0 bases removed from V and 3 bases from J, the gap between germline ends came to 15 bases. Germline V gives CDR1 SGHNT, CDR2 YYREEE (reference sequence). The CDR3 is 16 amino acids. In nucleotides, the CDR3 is TGTGCCAGCAGCTTGGAACAGTGGAGGGGCTACACTGAAGCTTTCTTT. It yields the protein CASSLEQWRGYTEAFF.

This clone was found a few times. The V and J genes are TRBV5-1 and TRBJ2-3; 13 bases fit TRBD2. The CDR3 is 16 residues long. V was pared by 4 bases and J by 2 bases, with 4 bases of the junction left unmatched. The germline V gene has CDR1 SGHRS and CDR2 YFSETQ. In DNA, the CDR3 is TGCGCCAGCAGCCTGGGACTAGCGGGGTACACAGATACGCAGTATTTT. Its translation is CASSLGLAGYTDTQYF. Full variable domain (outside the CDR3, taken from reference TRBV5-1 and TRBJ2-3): KAGVTQTPRYLIKTRGQQVTLSCSPISGHRSVSWYQQTPGQGLQFLFEYFSETQRNKGNFPGRFSGRQFSNSRSEMNVSTLELGDSALYLCASSLGLAGYTDTQYFGPGTRLTVL.

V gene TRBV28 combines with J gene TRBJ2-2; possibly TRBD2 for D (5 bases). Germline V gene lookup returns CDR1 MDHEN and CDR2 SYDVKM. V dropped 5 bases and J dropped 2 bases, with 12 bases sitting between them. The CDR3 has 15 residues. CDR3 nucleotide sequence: TGTGCCAGCAGTCTCGCCGGGGAAAACACCGGGGAGCTGTTTTTT. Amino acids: CASSLAGENTGELFF.

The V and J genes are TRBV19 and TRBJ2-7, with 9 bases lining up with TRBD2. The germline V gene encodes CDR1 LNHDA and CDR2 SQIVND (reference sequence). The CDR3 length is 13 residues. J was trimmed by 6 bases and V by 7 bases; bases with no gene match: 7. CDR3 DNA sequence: TGTGCCAGTACCCCGGGCGGGGGGGTCGAGCAGTACTTC. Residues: CASTPGGGVEQYF.